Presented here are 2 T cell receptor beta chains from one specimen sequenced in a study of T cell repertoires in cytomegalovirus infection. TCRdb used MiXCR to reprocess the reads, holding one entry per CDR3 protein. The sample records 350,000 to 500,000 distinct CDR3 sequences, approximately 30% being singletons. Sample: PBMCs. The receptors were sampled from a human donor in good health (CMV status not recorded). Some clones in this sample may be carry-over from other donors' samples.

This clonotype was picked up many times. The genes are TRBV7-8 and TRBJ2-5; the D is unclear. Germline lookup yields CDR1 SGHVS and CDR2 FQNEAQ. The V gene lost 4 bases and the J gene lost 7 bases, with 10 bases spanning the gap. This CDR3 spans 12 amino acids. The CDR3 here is CASSSMGWTQYF. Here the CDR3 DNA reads TGTGCCAGCAGCTCCATGGGGTGGACCCAGTACTTC.

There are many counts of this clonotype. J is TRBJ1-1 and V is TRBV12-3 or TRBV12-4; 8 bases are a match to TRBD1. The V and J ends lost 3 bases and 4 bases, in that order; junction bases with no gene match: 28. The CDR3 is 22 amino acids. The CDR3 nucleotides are TGTGCCAGCAGTTTTGCCCGACAGGGGCTGATCGTTAAAAGAAATGAAGGCACTGAAGCTTTCTTT. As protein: CASSFARQGLIVKRNEGTEAFF.